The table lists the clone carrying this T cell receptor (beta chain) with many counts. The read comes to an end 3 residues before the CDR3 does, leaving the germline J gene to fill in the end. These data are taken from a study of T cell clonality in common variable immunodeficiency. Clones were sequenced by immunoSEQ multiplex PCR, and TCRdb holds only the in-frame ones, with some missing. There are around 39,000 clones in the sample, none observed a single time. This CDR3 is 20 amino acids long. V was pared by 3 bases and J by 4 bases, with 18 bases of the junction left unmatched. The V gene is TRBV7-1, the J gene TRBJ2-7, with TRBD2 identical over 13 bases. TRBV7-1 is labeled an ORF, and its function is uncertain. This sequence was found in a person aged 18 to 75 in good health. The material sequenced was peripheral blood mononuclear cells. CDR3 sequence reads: CASSSMGRGTSGARRYEQYF. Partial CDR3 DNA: TGTGCCAGCAGCTCCATGGGTCGCGGGACTAGCGGGGCACGGAGGTACGAG.